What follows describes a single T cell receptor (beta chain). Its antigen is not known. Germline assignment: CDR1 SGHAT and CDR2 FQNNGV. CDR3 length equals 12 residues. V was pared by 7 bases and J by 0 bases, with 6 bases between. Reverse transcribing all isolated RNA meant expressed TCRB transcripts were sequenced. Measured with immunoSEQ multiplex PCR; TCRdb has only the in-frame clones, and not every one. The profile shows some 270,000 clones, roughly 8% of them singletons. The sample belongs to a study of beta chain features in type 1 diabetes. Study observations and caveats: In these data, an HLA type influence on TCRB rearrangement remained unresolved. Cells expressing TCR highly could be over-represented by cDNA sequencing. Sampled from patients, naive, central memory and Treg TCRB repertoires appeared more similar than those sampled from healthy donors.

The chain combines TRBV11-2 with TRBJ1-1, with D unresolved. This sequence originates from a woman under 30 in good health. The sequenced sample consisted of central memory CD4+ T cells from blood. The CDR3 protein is CASKRVNTEAFF. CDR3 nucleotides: TGTGCCAGCAAGAGGGTGAACACTGAAGCTTTCTTT.